One and the same sample provided the 15 T cell receptor beta chains below, sequenced in a study of blood T cell repertoires in COVID-19. The data were produced by immunoSEQ multiplex PCR, yet TCRdb's version contains in-frame clones alone and is incomplete. The data hold fewer than 350,000 clones, with around 86% observed a single time. Sequenced material: peripheral blood. The receptors originated from a middle-aged man with active or convalescent COVID-19.

V and J are TRBV5-1 and TRBJ2-2; a weak D match, TRBD1 (6 bases). Per germline, CDR1 SGHRS and CDR2 YFSETQ. Trimming left V 4 bases short and J 5 bases short, with 15 bases between. The length of the CDR3 is 15 residues. CDR3 DNA: TGCGCCAGCAGCGAAGTAGGGGGTCGAACCGGGGAGCTGTTTTTT. As protein: CASSEVGGRTGELFF.

The table lists this clone with a few counts. The chain is built from TRBV5-1 and TRBJ1-2; the D gene is possibly TRBD1 (6 bases). Germline V gene sequence: CDR1 SGHRS, CDR2 YFSETQ. This CDR3 is 14 amino acids long. V lost 0 bases, J lost 2 bases, and 8 bases lay in between. DNA of the CDR3: TGCGCCAGCAGCTTGGGGACAGTCAACTATGGCTACACCTTC. Its translation is CASSLGTVNYGYTF.

V gene TRBV4-2 combines with J gene TRBJ2-3; D perhaps matches TRBD2 (6 bases). Trimming cost V 6 bases and J 5 bases, with 9 bases left between them. The CDR3 covers 12 residues. Germline V lookup: CDR1 LGHNA, CDR2 YNFKEQ. As DNA, the CDR3 is TGTGCCAGCAGTCCGGGGGAAGATACGCAGTATTTT. It yields the protein CASSPGEDTQYF.

The CDR3 DNA reads as TGTGCCAGCAGCTTCCTAGCGGGGCTTTACGAGCAGTACTTC. It is translated as CASSFLAGLYEQYF. This sequence joins TRBV7-2 and TRBJ2-7, with 9 bases lining up with TRBD2. This CDR3 is built from 14 residues. The germline CDR1 and CDR2 sequences are SGHTA and FQGNSA. With 3 bases clipped from V and 4 bases from J, the junction kept 4 bases outside the gene matches.

Of note for this clone: This same CDR3 is encoded by further DNA sequences in the sample. The rearrangement uses TRBV5-1 and TRBJ2-3, with D unresolved. V dropped 4 bases and J dropped 0 bases, with 6 bases sitting between them. Germline V gives CDR1 SGHRS, CDR2 YFSETQ. The CDR3 sequence is 13 residues long. In DNA form, the CDR3 reads TGCGCCAGCAGCCCTGGCAGCACAGATACGCAGTATTTT. This sequence encodes CASSPGSTDTQYF.

This chain links TRBV3-1 (or the pseudogene TRBV3-2) with TRBJ1-2, with TRBD1 matching 9 bases. The germline CDR1 and CDR2 sequences are LGHDT and YNNKEL (reference sequence). The CDR3 sequence is 15 residues long. V dropped 5 bases and J dropped 8; count of bases not matched to a gene: 12. The CDR3 sequence: CASSFRDRAPHGYTF. In DNA, the CDR3 is TGTGCCAGCAGCTTCCGGGACAGGGCCCCTCACGGCTACACCTTC.

The chain links TRBV7-9 to TRBJ2-7; TRBD2 agrees at 7 bases. The germline V gene encodes CDR1 SEHNR and CDR2 FQNEAQ (reference sequence). The CDR3 runs to 14 residues. The V and J ends lost 5 bases and 2 bases, in that order; junction bases with no gene match: 6. The DNA for the CDR3 is TGTGCCAGCAGCCGGACGGGAGGCGCCTACGAGCAGTACTTC. Its protein product is CASSRTGGAYEQYF.

The V and J genes are TRBV6-5 and TRBJ1-4; unclear D gene. This CDR3 has 14 residues. With 7 bases removed from V and 3 bases from J, the gap between germline ends came to 12 bases. Germline-derived CDR1 and CDR2 are MNHEY and SVGAGI. The CDR3 nucleotides read TGTGCCAGCAACTCAAATCCGCCTAATGAAAAACTGTTTTTT. Amino acids: CASNSNPPNEKLFF.

The chain's CDR3 is CASSSAGGAGEKLFF. The CDR3 DNA reads TGTGCCAGCAGTTCGGCAGGGGGCGCCGGAGAAAAACTGTTTTTT. This chain links TRBV28 with TRBJ1-4; 8 bases match TRBD1. The CDR3 covers 15 residues. Per germline, CDR1 MDHEN and CDR2 SYDVKM. V dropped 4 bases and J dropped 8; count of bases not matched to a gene: 9. Using reference TRBV28 and TRBJ1-4 for the parts outside the CDR3, the full variable domain is DVKVTQSSRYLVKRTGEKVFLECVQDMDHENMFWYRQDPGLGLRLIYFSYDVKMKEKGDIPEGYSVSREKKERFSLILESASTNQTSMYLCASSSAGGAGEKLFFGSGTQLSVL.

The rearrangement uses TRBV6-5 and TRBJ1-2; tentative D call: TRBD1 (6 bases). Looked up from germline, CDR1 is MNHEY and CDR2 is SVGAGI. CDR3 length: 13 amino acids. Trimming took off 6 bases at V and 4 bases at J, with 12 bases between the two ends. The CDR3 here is CASRGHTLYGYTF. The DNA of the CDR3 is TGTGCCAGCAGGGGACACACCCTCTATGGCTACACCTTC.

This clone came up once. The V gene is TRBV4-1, the J gene TRBJ2-5; no clear D. This CDR3 comprises 15 residues. CDR1 is MGHRA, CDR2 YSYEKL, per germline. Trimming left V 1 base short and J 2 bases short, with 11 bases between. CDR3 residues: CASSQVLTPQETQYF. Here the CDR3 DNA reads TGCGCCAGCAGCCAAGTTTTGACACCACAAGAGACCCAGTACTTC.

The chain joins TRBV5-5 to TRBJ2-3; a possible D gene is TRBD2 (7 bases). V was shortened by 3 bases and J by 6 bases, with 17 bases between the two germline ends. The V gene's germline CDR1 is SGHKS and CDR2 YYEKEE (reference sequence). The CDR3 is 15 amino acids. The CDR3 reads CASSSLGGGPDTQYF. In DNA, the CDR3 is TGTGCCAGCAGCTCCCTAGGGGGGGGGCCGGATACGCAGTATTTT.

This chain uses TRBV5-1 with TRBJ1-1; 7 bases map to TRBD1. With 5 bases clipped from V and 7 bases from J, the junction kept 8 bases outside the gene matches. CDR1 SGHRS and CDR2 YFSETQ come from the germline V gene. The CDR3 spans 13 residues. CDR3 sequence (DNA): TGCGCCAGCAGTTTCGACAGGGTGGATGAAGCTTTCTTT. Translating gives CASSFDRVDEAFF.

V gene TRBV9 combines with J gene TRBJ2-3; D might be TRBD1 (6 bases). Trimming took off 2 bases at V and 2 bases at J, with 15 bases between the two ends. The CDR3 sequence is 16 residues long. The germline V gene has CDR1 SGDLS and CDR2 YYNGEE. DNA of the CDR3: TGTGCCAGCAGCGTCGACAGGAACCTCGTCACAGATACGCAGTATTTT. Amino acids: CASSVDRNLVTDTQYF.

This clone was observed a handful of times. The sample carries other DNA sequences with the same CDR3. CDR3 sequence (DNA): TGCGCCAGCAGCCCCGGGACTTCTGGAAACACCATATATTTT. This gives the protein CASSPGTSGNTIYF. The V gene is TRBV5-1, the J gene TRBJ1-3; maybe TRBD1 (5 bases). This CDR3 has 14 residues. V was clipped by 4 bases and J by 1 base, with 9 bases between them. CDR1 is SGHRS and CDR2 is YFSETQ in the germline V gene.